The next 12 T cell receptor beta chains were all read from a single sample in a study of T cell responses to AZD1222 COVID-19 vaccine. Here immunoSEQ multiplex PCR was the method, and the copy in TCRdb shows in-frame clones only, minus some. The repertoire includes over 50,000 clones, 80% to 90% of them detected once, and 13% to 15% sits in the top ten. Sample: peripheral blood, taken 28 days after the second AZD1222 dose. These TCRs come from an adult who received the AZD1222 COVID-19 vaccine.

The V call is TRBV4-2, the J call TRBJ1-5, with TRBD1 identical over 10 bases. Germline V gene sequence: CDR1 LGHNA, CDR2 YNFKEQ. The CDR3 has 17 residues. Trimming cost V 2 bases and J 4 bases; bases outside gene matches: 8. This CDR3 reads CASSQFDRGRGNQPQHF. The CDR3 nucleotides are TGTGCCAGCAGCCAATTCGACAGGGGGCGGGGAAATCAGCCCCAGCATTTT.

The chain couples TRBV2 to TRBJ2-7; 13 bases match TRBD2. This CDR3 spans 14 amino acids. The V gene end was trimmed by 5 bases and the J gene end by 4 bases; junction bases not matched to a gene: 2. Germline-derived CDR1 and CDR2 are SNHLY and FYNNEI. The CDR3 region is CASSLLAGGYEQYF. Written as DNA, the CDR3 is TGTGCCAGCAGTTTACTAGCGGGAGGGTACGAGCAGTACTTC.

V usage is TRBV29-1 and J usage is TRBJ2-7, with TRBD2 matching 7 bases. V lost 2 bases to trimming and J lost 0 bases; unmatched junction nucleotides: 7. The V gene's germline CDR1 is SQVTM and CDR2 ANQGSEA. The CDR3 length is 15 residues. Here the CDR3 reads CSVELGGSNSYEQYF. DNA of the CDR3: TGCAGCGTTGAACTCGGCGGGAGCAACTCCTACGAGCAGTACTTC.

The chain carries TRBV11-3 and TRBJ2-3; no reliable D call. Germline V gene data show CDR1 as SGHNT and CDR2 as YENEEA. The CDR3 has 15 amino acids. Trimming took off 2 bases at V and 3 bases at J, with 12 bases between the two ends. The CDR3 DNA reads TGTGCCAGCAGCTTAATTCCCTTCAGGACAGATACGCAGTATTTT. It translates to CASSLIPFRTDTQYF.

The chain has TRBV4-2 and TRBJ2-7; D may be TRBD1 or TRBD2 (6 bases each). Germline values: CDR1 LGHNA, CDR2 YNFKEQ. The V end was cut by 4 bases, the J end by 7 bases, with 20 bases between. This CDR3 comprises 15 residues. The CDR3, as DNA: TGTGCCAGCAGCCCTGGGACAACCGGGACTCCGGAGCAGTACTTC. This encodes CASSPGTTGTPEQYF.

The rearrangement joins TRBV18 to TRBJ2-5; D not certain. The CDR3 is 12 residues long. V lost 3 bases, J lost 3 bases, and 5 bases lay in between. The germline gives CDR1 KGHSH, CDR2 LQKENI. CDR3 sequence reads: CASSPNKETQYF. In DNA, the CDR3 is TGTGCCAGCTCACCCAATAAAGAGACCCAGTACTTC.

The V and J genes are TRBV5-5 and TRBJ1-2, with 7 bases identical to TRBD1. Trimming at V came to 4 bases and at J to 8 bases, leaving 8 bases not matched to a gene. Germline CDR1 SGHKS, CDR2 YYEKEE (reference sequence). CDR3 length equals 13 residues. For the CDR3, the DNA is TGTGCCAGCAGCCCCCGACAGGGTGGCGGCTACACCTTC. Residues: CASSPRQGGGYTF.

As DNA, the CDR3 is TGTGCCAGCAGCTTACCCCGACTAGCGGGACGGGACAATGAGCAGTTCTTC. Its protein is CASSLPRLAGRDNEQFF. J is TRBJ2-1 and V is TRBV7-2; 11 nucleotides match TRBD2. Germline-derived CDR1 and CDR2 are SGHTA and FQGNSA. J gave up 5 bases and V 2 bases, and 8 bases lay outside the gene matches. The length of the CDR3 is 17 residues. The variable domain in full, with the rest retrieved from reference TRBV7-2 and TRBJ2-1, is GAGVSQSPSNKVTEKGKDVELRCDPISGHTALYWYRQSLGQGLEFLIYFQGNSAPDKSGLPSDRFSAERTGGSVSTLTIQRTQQEDSAVYLCASSLPRLAGRDNEQFFGPGTRLTVL.

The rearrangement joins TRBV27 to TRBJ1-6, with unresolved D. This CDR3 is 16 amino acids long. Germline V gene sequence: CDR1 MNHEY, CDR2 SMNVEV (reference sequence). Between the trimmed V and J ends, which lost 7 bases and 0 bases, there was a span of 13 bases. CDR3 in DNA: TGTGCCAGCAAAGCAACAGAGAGCTCCTATAATTCACCCCTCCACTTT. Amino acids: CASKATESSYNSPLHF.

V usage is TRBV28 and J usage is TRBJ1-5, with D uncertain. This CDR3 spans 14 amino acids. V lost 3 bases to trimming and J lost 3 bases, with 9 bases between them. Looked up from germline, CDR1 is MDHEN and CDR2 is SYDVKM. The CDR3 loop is CASSFQISNQPQHF. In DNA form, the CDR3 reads TGTGCCAGCAGTTTTCAGATTTCCAATCAGCCCCAGCATTTT.

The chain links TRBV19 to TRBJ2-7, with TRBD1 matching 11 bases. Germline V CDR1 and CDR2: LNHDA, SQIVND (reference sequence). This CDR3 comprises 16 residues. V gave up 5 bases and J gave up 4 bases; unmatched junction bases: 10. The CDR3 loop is CASSPTGTGGRYEQYF. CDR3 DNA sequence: TGTGCCAGTAGTCCAACCGGGACAGGGGGTCGGTACGAGCAGTACTTC. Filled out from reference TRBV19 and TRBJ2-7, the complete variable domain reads DGGITQSPKYLFRKEGQNVTLSCEQNLNHDAMYWYRQDPGQGLRLIYYSQIVNDFQKGDIAEGYSVSREKKESFPLTVTSAQKNPTAFYLCASSPTGTGGRYEQYFGPGTRLTVT.

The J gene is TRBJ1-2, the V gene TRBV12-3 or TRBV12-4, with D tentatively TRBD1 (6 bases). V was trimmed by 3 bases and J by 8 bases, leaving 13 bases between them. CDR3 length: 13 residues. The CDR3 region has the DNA TGTGCCAGCAGTTTGGGCAGGGGCGGCGGCTACACCTTC. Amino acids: CASSLGRGGGYTF.